This TCR beta chain was found in a study of blood T cell repertoires in COVID-19. Enrollment of patients from Seattle took place during active infection, with longitudinal follow-up. This clone was recorded only once. The V gene's germline CDR1 is MDHEN and CDR2 SYDVKM. The CDR3 runs 14 residues. The V end was cut by 6 bases, the J end by 6 bases, with 14 bases between. In the original analysis: Reference gene primer amplification in the assay estimated nucleated cell counts. The table came from immunoSEQ multiplex PCR; TCRdb's copy has only in-frame clones and leaves some out. V and J calls and clone size are given by that table; D and trimming were obtained from the DNA. The table records roughly 180,000 clones, approximately 84% of them present only once.

Sequencing was carried out using peripheral blood. This chain uses TRBV28 with TRBJ1-4, with TRBD1 as a possible D gene (6 bases). The clonotype originates from a woman aged 50 to 65 with COVID-19, enrolled during active disease. The CDR3 DNA reads TGTGCCAGCAGCCCGGGACAAGCTGATGAAAAACTGTTTTTT. Translating gives CASSPGQADEKLFF.